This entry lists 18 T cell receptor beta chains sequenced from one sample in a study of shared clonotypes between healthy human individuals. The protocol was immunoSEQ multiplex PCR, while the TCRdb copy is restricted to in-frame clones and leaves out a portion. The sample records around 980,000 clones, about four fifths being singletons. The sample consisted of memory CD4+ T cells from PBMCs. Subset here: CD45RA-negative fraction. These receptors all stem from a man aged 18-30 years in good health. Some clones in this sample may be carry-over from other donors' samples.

CDR3 nucleotide sequence: TGTGCCAGCTCACCAGGGGACGCCCCGCGTATTGGGCAGTTCTTC. The encoded protein is CASSPGDAPRIGQFF. The chain is built from TRBV18 and TRBJ2-1; either TRBD1 or TRBD2 may supply D (5 bases each). The germline V and J ends were trimmed by 2 bases and 12 bases, with 20 bases remaining between them. The CDR3 has 15 amino acids. Germline assignment: CDR1 KGHSH and CDR2 LQKENI.

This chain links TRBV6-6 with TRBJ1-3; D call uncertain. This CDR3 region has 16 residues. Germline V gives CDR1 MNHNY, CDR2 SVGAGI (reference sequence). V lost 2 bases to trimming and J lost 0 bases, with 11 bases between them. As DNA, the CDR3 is TGTGCCAGCAGTTACGGGCCACTACGCTCTGGAAACACCATATATTTT. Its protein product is CASSYGPLRSGNTIYF.

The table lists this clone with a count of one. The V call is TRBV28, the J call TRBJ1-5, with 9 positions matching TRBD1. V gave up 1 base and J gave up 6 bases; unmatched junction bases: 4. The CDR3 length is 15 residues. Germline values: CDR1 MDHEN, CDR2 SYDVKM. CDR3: CASSLLGQGPQPQHF. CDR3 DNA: TGTGCCAGCAGTTTATTGGGACAGGGACCTCAGCCCCAGCATTTT.

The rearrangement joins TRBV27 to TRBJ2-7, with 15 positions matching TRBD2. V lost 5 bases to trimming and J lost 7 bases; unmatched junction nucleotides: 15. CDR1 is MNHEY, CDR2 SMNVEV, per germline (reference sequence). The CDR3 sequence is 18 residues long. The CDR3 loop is CASSRTGLAGGEDKEQYF. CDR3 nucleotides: TGTGCCAGCAGTCGGACTGGACTAGCGGGAGGGGAAGATAAGGAGCAGTACTTC.

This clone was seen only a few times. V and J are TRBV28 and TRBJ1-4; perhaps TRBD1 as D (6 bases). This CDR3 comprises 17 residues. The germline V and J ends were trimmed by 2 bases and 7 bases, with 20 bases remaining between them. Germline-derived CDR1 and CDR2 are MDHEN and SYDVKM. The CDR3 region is CASSLRGGFWEGEKLFF. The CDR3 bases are TGTGCCAGCAGTTTAAGGGGGGGTTTCTGGGAAGGTGAAAAACTGTTTTTT.

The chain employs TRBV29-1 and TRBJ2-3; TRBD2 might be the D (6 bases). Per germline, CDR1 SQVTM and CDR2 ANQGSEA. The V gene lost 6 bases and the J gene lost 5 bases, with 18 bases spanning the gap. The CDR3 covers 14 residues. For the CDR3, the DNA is TGCAGCGTGGGGGAACGCCAGGGAGGAGATACGCAGTATTTT. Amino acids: CSVGERQGGDTQYF.

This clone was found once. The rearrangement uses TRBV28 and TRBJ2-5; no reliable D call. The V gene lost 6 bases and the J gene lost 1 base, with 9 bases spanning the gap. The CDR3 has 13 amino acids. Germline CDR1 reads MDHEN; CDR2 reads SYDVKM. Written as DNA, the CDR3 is TGTGCCAGCAGCCCCCTGATCCAAGAGACCCAGTACTTC. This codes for CASSPLIQETQYF.

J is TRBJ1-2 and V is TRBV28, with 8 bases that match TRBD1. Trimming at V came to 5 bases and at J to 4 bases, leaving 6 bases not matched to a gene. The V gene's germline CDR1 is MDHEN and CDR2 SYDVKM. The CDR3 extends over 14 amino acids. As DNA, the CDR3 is TGTGCCAGCAGTCCAACAGGGGGGGCCTATGGCTACACCTTC. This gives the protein CASSPTGGAYGYTF.

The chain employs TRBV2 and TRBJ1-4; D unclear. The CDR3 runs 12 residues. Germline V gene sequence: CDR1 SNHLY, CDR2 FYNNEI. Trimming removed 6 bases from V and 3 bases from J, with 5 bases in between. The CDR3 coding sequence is TGTGCCAGCAGGACGTCTAATGAAAAACTGTTTTTT. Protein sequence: CASRTSNEKLFF.

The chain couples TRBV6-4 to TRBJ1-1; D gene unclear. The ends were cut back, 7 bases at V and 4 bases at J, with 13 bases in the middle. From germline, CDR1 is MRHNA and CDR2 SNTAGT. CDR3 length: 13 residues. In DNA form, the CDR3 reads TGTGCCAGCACCCTACAACCGGGCACTGAAGCTTTCTTT. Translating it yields CASTLQPGTEAFF.

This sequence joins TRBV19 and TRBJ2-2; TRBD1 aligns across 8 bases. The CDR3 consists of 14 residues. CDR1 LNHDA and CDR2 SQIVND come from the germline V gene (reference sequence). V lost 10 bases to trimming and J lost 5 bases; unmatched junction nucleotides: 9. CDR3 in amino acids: CATARDRGTGELFF. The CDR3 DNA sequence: TGTGCCACCGCCCGAGACAGGGGAACCGGGGAGCTGTTTTTT.

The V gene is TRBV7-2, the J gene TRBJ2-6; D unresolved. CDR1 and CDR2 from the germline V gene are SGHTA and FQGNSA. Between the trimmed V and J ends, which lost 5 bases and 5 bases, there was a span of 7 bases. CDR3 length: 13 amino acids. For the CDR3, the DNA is TGTGCCAGCAGCCCGCGCTGGGCCAACGTCCTGACTTTC. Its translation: CASSPRWANVLTF.

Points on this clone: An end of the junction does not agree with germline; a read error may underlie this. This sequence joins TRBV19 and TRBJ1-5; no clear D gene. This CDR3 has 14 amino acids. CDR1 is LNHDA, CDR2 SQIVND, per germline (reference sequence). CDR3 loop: CASSIVSPNRPQHF. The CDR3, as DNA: TGTGCCAGTAGTATAGTGAGCCCCAATCGGCCCCAGCATTTT.

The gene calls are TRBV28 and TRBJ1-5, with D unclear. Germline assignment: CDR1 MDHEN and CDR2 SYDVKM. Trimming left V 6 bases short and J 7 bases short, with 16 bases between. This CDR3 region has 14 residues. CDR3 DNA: TGTGCCAGCAGCGAGACCTGGAGGGTCCAGCCCCAGCATTTT. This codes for CASSETWRVQPQHF.

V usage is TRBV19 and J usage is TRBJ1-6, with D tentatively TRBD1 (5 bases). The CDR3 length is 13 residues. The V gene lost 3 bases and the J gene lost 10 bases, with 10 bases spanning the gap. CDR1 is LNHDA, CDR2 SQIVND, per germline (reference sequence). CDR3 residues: CASSISGGSPLHF. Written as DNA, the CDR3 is TGTGCCAGTAGTATTTCCGGGGGGTCACCCCTCCACTTT.

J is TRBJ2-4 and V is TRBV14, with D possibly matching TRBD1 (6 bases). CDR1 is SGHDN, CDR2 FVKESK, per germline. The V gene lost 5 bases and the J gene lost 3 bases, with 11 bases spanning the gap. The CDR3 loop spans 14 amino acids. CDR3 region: CASSYRAGKNIQYF. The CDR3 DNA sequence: TGTGCCAGCAGCTACAGGGCTGGCAAAAACATTCAGTACTTC.

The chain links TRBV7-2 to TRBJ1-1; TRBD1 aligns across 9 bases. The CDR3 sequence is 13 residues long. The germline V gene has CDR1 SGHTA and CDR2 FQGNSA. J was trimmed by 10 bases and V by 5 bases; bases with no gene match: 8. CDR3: CASSADRGGRAFF. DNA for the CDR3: TGTGCCAGCAGCGCGGACAGGGGAGGGCGAGCTTTCTTT.

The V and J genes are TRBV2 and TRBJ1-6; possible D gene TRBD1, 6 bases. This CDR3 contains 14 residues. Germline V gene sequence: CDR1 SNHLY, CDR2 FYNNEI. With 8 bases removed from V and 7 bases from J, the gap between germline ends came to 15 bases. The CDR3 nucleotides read TGTGCCAGCGTTTGGACAGATATCAATTCACCCCTCCACTTT. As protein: CASVWTDINSPLHF.